This T cell receptor beta chain emerged from a study of T cell repertoires in cytomegalovirus infection. Study-wide context: Selected CMV epitopes included recently identified HLA-C-restricted ones as well as well-studied HLA-B-restricted ones.

For this clonotype: What it recognizes is unknown.

TCRdb passed the reads through MiXCR, listing each CDR3 protein once. The sample shows some 480,000 distinct CDR3 sequences, roughly a third of them seen only once. CDR3 length: 13 amino acids. Trimming left V 2 bases short and J 3 bases short, with 8 bases between. CDR1 and CDR2 (germline): MNHEY, SVGEGT. Source: cultured PBMCs, taken from culture after CMV antigen stimulation. The chain is built from TRBV6-2 or TRBV6-3 and TRBJ2-7; D is unresolved. The TCR sequence derives from a human donor in good health (CMV status not recorded). Some clones in this sample may be carry-over from other donors' samples. In nucleotides, the CDR3 is TGTGCCAGCAGTTACGAGGTTTTCTACGAGCAGTACGTC. As protein: CASSYEVFYEQYV.